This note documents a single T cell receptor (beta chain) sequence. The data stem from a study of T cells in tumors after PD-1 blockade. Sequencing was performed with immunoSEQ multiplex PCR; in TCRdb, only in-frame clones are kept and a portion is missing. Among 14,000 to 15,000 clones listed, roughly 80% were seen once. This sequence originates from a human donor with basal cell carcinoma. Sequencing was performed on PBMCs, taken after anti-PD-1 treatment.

Written as DNA, the CDR3 is TGCGCCAGCAGCTTGGAGCCCGGCCAGCCCCAGCATTTT. Translated: CASSLEPGQPQHF. The chain uses TRBV5-1 and TRBJ1-5; D not certain. This CDR3 region has 13 residues. V dropped 0 bases and J dropped 7 bases, with 8 bases sitting between them. Germline loops: CDR1 SGHRS, CDR2 YFSETQ. The whole variable domain, remainder taken from reference TRBV5-1 and TRBJ1-5, is KAGVTQTPRYLIKTRGQQVTLSCSPISGHRSVSWYQQTPGQGLQFLFEYFSETQRNKGNFPGRFSGRQFSNSRSEMNVSTLELGDSALYLCASSLEPGQPQHFGDGTRLSIL.